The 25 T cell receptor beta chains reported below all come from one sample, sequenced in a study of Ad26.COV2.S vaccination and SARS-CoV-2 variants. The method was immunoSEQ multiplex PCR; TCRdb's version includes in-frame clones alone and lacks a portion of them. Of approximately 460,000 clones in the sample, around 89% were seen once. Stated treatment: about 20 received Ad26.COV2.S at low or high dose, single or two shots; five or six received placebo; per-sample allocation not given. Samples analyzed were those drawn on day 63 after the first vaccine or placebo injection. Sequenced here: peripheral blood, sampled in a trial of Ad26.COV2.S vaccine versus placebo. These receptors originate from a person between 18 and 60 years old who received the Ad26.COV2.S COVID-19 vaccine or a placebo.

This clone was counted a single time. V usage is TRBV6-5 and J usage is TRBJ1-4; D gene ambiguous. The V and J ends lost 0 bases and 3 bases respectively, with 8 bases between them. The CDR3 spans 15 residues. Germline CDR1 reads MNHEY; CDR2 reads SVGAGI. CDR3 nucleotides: TGTGCCAGCAGTTACTCGATTACCGCTAATGAAAAACTGTTTTTT. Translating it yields CASSYSITANEKLFF.

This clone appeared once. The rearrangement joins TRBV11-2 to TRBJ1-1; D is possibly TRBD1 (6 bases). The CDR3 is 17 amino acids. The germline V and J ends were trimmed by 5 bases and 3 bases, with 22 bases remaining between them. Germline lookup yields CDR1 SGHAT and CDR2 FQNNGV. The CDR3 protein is CASSPGSYRDGDTEAFF. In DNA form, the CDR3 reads TGTGCCAGCAGCCCAGGAAGTTACAGGGACGGGGACACTGAAGCTTTCTTT.

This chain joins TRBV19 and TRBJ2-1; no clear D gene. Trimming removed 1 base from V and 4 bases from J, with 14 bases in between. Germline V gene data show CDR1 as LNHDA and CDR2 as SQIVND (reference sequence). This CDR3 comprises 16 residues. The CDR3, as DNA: TGTGCCAGTAGTATAGGGGATTTCCAAAGATACAATGAGCAGTTCTTC. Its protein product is CASSIGDFQRYNEQFF.

CDR3 sequence: CASSARYGTGRLSSEAFF. The CDR3 coding sequence is TGTGCCAGCAGTGCCCGATATGGGACAGGAAGGCTAAGTAGTGAAGCTTTCTTT. This chain connects TRBV6-4 to TRBJ1-1; 8 positions match TRBD1. The ends lost 4 bases at V and 7 bases at J; junction bases unmatched: 20. Germline CDR1 is MRHNA and CDR2 is SNTAGT. The CDR3 totals 18 residues.

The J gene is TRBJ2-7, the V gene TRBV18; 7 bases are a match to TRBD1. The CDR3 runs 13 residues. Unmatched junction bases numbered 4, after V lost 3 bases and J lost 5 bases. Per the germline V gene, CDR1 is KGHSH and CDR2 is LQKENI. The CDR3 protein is CASSPKGADEQYF. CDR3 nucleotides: TGTGCCAGCTCACCGAAGGGGGCGGACGAGCAGTACTTC.

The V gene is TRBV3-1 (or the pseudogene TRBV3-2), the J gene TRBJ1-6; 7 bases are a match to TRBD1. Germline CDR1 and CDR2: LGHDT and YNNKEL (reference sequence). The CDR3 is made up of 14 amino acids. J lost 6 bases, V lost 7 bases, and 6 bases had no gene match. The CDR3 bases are TGTGCCAGCATAGGGAGGGACAGTAATTCACCCCTCCACTTT. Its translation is CASIGRDSNSPLHF.

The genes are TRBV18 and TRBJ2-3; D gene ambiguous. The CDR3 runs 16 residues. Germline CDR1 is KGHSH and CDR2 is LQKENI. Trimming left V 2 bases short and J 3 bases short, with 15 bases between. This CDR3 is CASSPNIDLGTDTQYF. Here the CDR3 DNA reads TGTGCCAGCTCACCAAACATTGACTTGGGTACAGATACGCAGTATTTT.

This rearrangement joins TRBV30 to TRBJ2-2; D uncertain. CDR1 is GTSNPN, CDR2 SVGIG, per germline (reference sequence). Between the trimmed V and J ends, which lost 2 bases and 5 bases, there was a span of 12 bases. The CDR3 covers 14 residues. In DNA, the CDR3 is TGTGCCTGGAGTCTGGAAGTGTGGACCGGGGAGCTGTTTTTT. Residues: CAWSLEVWTGELFF.

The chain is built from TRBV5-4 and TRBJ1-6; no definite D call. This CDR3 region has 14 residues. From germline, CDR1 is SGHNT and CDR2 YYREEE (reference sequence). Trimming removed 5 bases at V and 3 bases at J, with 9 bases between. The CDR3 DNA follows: TGTGCCAGCAGTTTCGATGGCTATAATTCACCCCTCCACTTT. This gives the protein CASSFDGYNSPLHF.

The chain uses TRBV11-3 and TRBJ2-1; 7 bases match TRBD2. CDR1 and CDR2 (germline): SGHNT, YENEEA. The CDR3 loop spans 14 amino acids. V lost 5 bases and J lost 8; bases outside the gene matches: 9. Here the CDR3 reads CASSAGRGRHEQFF. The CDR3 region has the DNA TGTGCCAGCAGCGCGGGGAGGGGTAGACATGAGCAGTTCTTC.

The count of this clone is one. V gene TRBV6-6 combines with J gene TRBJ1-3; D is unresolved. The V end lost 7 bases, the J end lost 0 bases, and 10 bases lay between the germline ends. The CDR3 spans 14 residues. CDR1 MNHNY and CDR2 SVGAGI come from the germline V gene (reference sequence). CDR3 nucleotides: TGTGCCAGCAATCCAACGGGCTCTGGAAACACCATATATTTT. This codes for CASNPTGSGNTIYF.

This CDR3 is CASSLQRTGFVTRETQYF. The CDR3 DNA is TGTGCCAGCAGTTTGCAGCGGACAGGATTTGTTACGCGAGAGACCCAGTACTTC. The chain employs TRBV28 and TRBJ2-5, with 7 positions matching TRBD1. The CDR3 length is 18 residues. Germline V lookup: CDR1 MDHEN, CDR2 SYDVKM. J lost 4 bases, V lost 3 bases, and 17 bases had no gene match.

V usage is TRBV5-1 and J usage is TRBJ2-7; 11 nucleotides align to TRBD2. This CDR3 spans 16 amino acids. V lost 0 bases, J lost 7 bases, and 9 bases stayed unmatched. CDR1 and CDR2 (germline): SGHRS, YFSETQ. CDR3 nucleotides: TGCGCCAGCAGCTTGGGTACTAGCGGGAGACTAGAAGAGCAGTACTTC. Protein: CASSLGTSGRLEEQYF.

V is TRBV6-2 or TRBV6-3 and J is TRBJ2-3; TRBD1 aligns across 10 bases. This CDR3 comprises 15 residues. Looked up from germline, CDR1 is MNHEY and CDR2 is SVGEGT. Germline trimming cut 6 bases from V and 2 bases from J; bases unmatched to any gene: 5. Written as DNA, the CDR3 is TGTGCCAGCAGCCGGGGACAGGGGCACACAGATACGCAGTATTTT. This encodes CASSRGQGHTDTQYF.

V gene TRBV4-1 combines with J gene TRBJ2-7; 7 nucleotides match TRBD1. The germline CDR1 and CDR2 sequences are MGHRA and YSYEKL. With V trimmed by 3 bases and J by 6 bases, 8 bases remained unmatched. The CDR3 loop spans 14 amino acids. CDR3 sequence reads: CASSHIRDSPEQYF. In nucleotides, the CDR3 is TGCGCCAGCAGCCATATCCGGGACAGCCCCGAGCAGTACTTC.

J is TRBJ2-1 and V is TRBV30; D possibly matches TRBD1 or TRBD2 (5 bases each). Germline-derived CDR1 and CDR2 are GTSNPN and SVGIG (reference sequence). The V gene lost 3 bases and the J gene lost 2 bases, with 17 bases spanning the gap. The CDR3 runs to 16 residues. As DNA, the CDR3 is TGTGCCTGGAGATTCGCCGGGACGACGACCTACAATGAGCAGTTCTTC. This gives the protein CAWRFAGTTTYNEQFF.

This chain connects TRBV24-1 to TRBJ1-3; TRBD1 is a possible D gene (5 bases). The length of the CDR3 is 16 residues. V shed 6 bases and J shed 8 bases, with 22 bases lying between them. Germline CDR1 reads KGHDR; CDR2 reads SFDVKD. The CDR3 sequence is CATSRRDSLCSDTIYF. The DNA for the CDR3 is TGTGCCACCAGTCGGAGGGACTCACTTTGTTCGGACACCATATATTTT.

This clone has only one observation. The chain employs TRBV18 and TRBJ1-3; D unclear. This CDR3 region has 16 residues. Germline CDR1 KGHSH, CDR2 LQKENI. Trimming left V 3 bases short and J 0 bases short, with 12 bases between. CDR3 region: CASSPTHLTSGNTIYF. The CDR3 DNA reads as TGTGCCAGCTCACCGACACACCTTACCTCTGGAAACACCATATATTTT. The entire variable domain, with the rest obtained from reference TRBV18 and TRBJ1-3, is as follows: NAGVMQNPRHLVRRRGQEARLRCSPMKGHSHVYWYRQLPEEGLKFMVYLQKENIIDESGMPKERFSAEFPKEGPSILRIQQVVRGDSAAYFCASSPTHLTSGNTIYFGEGSWLTVV.

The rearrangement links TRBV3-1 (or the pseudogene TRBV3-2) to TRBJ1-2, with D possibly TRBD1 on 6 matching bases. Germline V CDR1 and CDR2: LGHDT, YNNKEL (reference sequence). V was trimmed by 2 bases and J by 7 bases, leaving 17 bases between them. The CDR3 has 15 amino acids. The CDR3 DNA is TGTGCCAGCAGCCAATTTTTGGGGGGGCACGGTGGCTACACCTTC. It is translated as CASSQFLGGHGGYTF.

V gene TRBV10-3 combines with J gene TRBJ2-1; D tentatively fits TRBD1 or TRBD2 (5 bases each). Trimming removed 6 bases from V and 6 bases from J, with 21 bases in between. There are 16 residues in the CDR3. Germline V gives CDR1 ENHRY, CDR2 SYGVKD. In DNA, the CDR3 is TGTGCCATCAGAGACTACGACGACCCTAGGGGCAATGAGCAGTTCTTC. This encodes CAIRDYDDPRGNEQFF.

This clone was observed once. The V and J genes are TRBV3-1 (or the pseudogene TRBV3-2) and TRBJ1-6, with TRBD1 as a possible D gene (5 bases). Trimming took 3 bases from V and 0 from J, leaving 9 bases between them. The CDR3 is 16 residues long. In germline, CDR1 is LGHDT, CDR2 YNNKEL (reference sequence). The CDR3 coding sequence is TGTGCCAGCAGCCACGCGACAGTCTCCTATAATTCACCCCTCCACTTT. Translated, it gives CASSHATVSYNSPLHF.

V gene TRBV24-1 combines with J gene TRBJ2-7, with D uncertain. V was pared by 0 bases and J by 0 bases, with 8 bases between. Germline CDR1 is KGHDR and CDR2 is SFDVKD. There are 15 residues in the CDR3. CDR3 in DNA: TGTGCCACCAGTGATTTGTGGACGGACTCCTACGAGCAGTACTTC. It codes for CATSDLWTDSYEQYF.

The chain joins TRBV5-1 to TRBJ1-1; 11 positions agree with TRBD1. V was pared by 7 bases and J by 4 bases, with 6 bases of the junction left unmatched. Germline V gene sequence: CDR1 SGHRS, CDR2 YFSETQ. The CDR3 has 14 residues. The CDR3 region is CASLGQGASTEAFF. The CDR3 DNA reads TGCGCCAGCCTCGGACAGGGGGCCAGCACTGAAGCTTTCTTT.

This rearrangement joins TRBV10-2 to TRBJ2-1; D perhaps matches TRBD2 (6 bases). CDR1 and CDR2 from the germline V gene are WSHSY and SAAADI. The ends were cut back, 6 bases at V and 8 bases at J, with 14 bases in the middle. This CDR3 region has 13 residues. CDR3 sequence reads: CASSPTGVHEQFF. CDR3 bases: TGCGCCAGCAGCCCCACGGGAGTACATGAGCAGTTCTTC.

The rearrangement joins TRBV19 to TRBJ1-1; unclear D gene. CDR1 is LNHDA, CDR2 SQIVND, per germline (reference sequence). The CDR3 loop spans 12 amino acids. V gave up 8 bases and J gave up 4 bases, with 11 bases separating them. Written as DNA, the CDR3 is TGTGCCAGTGGCACTCGGACCACTGAAGCTTTCTTT. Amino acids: CASGTRTTEAFF.